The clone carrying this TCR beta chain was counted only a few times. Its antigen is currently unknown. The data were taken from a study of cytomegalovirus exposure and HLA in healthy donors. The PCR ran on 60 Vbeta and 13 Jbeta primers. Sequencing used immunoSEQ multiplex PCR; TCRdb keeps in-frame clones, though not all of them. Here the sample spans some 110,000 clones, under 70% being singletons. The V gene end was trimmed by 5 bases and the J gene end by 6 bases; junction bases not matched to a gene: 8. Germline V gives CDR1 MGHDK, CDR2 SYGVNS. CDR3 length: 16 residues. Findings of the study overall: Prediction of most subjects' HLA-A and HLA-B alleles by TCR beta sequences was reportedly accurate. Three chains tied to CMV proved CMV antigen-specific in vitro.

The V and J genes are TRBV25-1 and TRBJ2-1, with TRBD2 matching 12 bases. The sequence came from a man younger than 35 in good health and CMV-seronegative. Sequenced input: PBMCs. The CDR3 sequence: CASSILAGGPRNEQFF. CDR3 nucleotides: TGTGCCAGCAGTATCCTAGCGGGAGGGCCCCGCAATGAGCAGTTCTTC.